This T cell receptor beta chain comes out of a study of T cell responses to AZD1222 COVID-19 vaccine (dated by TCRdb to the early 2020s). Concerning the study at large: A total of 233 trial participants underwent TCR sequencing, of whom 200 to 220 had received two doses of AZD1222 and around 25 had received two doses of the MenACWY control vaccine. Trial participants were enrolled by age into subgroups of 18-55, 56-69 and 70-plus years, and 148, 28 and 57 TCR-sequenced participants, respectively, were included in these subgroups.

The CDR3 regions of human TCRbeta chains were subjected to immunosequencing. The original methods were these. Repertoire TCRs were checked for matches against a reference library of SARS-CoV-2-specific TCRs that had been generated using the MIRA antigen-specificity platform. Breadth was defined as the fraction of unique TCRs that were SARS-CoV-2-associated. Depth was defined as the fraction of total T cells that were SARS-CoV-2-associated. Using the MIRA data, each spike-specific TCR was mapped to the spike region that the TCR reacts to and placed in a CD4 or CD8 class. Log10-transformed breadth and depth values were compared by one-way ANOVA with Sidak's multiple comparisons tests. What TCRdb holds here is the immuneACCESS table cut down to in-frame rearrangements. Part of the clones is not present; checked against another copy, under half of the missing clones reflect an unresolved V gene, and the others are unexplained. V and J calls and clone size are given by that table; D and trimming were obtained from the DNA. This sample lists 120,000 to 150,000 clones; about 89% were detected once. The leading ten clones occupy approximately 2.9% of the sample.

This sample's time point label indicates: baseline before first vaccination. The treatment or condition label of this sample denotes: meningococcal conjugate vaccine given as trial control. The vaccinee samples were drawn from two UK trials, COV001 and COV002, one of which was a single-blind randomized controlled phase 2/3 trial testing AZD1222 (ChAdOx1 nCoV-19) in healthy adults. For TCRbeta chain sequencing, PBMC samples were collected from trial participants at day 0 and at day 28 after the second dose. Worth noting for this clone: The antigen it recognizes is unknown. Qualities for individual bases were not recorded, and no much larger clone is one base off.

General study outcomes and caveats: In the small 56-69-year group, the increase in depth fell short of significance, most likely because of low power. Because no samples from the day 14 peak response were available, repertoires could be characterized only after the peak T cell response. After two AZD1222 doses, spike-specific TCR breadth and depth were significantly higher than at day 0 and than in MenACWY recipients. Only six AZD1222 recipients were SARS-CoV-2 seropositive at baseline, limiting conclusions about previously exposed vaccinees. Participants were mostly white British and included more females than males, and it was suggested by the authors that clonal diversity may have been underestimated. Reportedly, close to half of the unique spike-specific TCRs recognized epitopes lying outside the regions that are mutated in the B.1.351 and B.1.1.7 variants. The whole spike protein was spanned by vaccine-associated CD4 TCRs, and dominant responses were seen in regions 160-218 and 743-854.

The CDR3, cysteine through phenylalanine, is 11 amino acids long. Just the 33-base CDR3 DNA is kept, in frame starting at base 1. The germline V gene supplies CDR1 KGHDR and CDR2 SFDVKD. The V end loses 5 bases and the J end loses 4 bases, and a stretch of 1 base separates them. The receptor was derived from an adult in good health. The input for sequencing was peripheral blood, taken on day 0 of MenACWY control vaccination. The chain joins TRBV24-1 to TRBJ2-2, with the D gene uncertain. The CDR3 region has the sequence CATSGTGELFF. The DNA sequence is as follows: TGTGCCACCAGTGGCACCGGGGAGCTGTTTTTT.